This TCR beta chain originates from a study of blood T cell repertoires in COVID-19. Turning to the study itself: Italy, Spain and the United States were the sources of the convalescent and acute COVID-19 samples. In each case, the material was cDNA or gDNA derived from T cells, B-cell-depleted T cells, or PBMCs.

Germline CDR1 reads LGHDT; CDR2 reads YNNKEL (reference sequence). V lost 4 bases and J 0 bases, leaving 17 bases between the germline ends. There are 17 residues in the CDR3. In the authors' methods: Amplification from reference gene primers served as the basis for estimated nucleated cell counts. Sequencing used immunoSEQ multiplex PCR; TCRdb keeps in-frame clones, though not all of them. V, J and clone size are taken as reported in that table, and D and trimming were inferred from the DNA itself. The data show tens of thousands of clones, around nine tenths seen once. This chain uses TRBV3-1 (or the pseudogene TRBV3-2) with TRBJ2-3; no definite D call. Sequenced material: peripheral blood. The origin of this receptor is a woman in her seventies with acute or convalescent COVID-19. CDR3 loop: CASSLRSTALSTDTQYF. The CDR3 nucleotides read TGTGCCAGCAGCCTCCGATCCACAGCCTTGAGCACAGATACGCAGTATTTT.